This entry is about one T cell receptor (beta chain). Because this beta chain is a stray read in a library intended to capture alpha chains, its abundance should not be given much weight. TCRdb reprocessed the RT-PCR reads via MiXCR and lists one record per CDR3 protein. The sample carries about 6,100 distinct CDR3 sequences, more than 85% recorded once. This CDR3 has 17 residues. Trimming left V 6 bases short and J 0 bases short, with 17 bases between. Looked up from germline, CDR1 is SGHVS and CDR2 is FNYEAQ. The chain uses TRBV7-6 and TRBJ2-2; tentative D call: TRBD2 (6 bases). The specimen sequenced was memory CD4+ T cells from blood. The TCR sequence derives from a female donor in good health, serving as a healthy control. DNA for the CDR3: TGTGCCAGCAGGCGGGACCTCGGTACGTCGAACACCGGGGAGCTGTTTTTT. Translating gives CASRRDLGTSNTGELFF.